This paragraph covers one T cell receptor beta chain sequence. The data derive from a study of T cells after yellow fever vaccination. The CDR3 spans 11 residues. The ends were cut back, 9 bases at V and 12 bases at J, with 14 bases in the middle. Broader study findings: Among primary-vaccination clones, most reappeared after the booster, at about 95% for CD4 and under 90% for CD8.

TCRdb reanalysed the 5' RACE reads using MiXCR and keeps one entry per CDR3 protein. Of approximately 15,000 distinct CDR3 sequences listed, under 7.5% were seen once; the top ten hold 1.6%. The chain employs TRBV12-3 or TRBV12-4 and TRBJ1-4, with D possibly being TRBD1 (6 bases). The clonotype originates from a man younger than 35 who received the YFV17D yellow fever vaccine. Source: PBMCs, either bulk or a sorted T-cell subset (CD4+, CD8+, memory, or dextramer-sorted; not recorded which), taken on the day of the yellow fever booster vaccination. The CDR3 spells CARCGQIELFF. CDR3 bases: TGTGCCAGGTGCGGACAGATCGAACTGTTTTTT.